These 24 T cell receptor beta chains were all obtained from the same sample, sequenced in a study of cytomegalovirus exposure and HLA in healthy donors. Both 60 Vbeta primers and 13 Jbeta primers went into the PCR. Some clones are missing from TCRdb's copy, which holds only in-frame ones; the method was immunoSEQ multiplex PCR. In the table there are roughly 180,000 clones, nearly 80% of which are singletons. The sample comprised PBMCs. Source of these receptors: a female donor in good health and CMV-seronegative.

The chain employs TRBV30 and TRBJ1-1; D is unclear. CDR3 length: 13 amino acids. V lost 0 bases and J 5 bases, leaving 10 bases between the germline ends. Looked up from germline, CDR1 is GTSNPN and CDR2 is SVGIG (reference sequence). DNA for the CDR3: TGTGCCTGGAGTGTATATTCGGGGACTGAAGCTTTCTTT. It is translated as CAWSVYSGTEAFF.

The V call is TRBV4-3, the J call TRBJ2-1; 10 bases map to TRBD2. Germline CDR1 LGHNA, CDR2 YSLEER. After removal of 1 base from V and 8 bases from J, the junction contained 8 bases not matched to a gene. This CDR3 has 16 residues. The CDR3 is CASSQGPPSGSHEQFF. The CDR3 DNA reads TGCGCCAGCAGCCAAGGTCCCCCTAGCGGGAGCCATGAGCAGTTCTTC.

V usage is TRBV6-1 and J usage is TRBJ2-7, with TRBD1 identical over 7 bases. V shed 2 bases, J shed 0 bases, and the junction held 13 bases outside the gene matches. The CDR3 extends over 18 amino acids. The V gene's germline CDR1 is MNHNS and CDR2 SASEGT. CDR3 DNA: TGTGCCAGCAGTGAAACAATCTCGACAGGGATAAGCTCCTACGAGCAGTACTTC. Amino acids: CASSETISTGISSYEQYF.

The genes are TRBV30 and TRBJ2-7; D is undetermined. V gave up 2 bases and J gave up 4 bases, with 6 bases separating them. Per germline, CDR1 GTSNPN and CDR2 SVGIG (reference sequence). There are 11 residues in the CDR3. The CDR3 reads CAWSNSYEQYF. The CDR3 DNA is TGTGCCTGGAGTAACAGTTACGAGCAGTACTTC.

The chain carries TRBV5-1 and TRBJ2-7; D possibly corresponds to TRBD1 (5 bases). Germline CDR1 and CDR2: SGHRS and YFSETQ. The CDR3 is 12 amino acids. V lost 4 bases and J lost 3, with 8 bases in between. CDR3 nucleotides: TGCGCCAGCAGCCCGGACATCTACGAGCAGTACTTC. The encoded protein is CASSPDIYEQYF.

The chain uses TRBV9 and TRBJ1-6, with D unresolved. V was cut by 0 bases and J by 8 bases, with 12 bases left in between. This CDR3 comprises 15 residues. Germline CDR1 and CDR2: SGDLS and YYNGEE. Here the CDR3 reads CASSVEGALDSPLHF. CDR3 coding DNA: TGTGCCAGCAGCGTAGAGGGAGCCCTCGATTCACCCCTCCACTTT.

The CDR3 spells CSARGNYVGELFF. DNA of the CDR3: TGCAGCGCCAGGGGCAATTACGTCGGGGAGCTGTTTTTT. The chain uses TRBV29-1 and TRBJ2-2, with D possibly being TRBD1 (6 bases). Germline V lookup: CDR1 SQVTM, CDR2 ANQGSEA. The CDR3 runs 13 residues. V lost 7 bases, J lost 7 bases, and 16 bases lay in between.

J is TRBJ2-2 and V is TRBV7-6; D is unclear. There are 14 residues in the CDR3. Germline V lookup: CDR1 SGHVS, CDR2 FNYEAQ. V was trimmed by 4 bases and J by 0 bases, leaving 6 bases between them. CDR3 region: CASSSTPNTGELFF. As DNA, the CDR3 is TGTGCCAGCAGCTCGACACCGAACACCGGGGAGCTGTTTTTT.

The CDR3 bases are TGTGCCAGCAGCCAAGAGCAAGCGGCGAGCTCCTACGAGCAGTACTTC. Protein product: CASSQEQAASSYEQYF. V usage is TRBV4-2 and J usage is TRBJ2-7; D may be TRBD2 (5 bases). V was shortened by 0 bases and J by 0 bases, with 12 bases between the two germline ends. Germline CDR1 reads LGHNA; CDR2 reads YNFKEQ. This CDR3 is built from 16 residues.

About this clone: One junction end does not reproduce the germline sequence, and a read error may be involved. The CDR3 bases are TGTTCCAGCAGCTCATCGGGGGAGCAGTACTTC. This translates into CSSSSSGEQYF. The V gene is TRBV7-9, the J gene TRBJ2-7, with D perhaps matching TRBD2 (5 bases). The CDR3 extends over 11 amino acids. Germline CDR1 SEHNR, CDR2 FQNEAQ (reference sequence).

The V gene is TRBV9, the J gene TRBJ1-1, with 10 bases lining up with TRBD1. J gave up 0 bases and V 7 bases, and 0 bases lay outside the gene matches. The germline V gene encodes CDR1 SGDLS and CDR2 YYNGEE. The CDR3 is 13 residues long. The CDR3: CASGTGVNTEAFF. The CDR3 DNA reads TGTGCCAGCGGGACAGGGGTGAACACTGAAGCTTTCTTT.

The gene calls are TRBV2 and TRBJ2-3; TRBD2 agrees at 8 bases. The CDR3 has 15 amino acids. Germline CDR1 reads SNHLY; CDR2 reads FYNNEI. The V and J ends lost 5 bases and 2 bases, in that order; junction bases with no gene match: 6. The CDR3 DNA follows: TGTGCCAGCAGTCTTAGCGGGACATTCACAGATACGCAGTATTTT. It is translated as CASSLSGTFTDTQYF.

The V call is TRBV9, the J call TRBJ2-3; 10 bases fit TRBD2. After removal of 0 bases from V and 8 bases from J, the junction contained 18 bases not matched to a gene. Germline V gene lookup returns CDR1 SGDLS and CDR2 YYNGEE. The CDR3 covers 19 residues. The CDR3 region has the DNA TGTGCCAGCAGCGTAGGTCTAGCGGGAGTTATGGGCGACAGTGGTACGCAGTATTTT. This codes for CASSVGLAGVMGDSGTQYF.

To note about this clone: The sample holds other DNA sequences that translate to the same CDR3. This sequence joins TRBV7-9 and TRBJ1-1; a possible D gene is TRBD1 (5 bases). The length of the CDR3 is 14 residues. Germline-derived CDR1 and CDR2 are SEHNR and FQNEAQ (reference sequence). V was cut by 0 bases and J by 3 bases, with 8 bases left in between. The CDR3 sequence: CASSLAREDTEAFF. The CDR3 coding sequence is TGTGCCAGCAGCTTAGCCAGGGAGGACACTGAAGCTTTCTTT.

CDR3 sequence reads: CASSLSGVGNEKLFF. CDR3 bases: TGTGCCAGCAGTCTAAGCGGGGTGGGGAATGAAAAACTGTTTTTT. The chain has TRBV2 and TRBJ1-4; D not resolved. The CDR3 sequence is 15 residues long. CDR1 is SNHLY and CDR2 is FYNNEI in the germline V gene. Trimming shortened V by 5 bases and J by 5 bases, and 15 bases separated the two germline ends. Complete variable domain (other parts from reference TRBV2 and TRBJ1-4): EPEVTQTPSHQVTQMGQEVILRCVPISNHLYFYWYRQILGQKVEFLVSFYNNEISEKSEIFDDQFSVERPDGSNFTLKIRSTKLEDSAMYFCASSLSGVGNEKLFFGSGTQLSVL.

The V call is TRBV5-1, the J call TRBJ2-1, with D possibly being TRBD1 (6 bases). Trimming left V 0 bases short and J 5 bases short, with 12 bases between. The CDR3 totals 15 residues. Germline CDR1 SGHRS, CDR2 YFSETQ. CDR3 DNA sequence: TGCGCCAGCAGCTTGGCTCAGGGACAAGACAATGAGCAGTTCTTC. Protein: CASSLAQGQDNEQFF.

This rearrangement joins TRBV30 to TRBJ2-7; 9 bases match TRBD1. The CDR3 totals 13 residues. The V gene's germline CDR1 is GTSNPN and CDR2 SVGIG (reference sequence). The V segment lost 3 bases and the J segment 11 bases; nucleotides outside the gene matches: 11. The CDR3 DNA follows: TGTGCCTGGAGGGCACCGGGACAGGGAGGGAAGTACTTC. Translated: CAWRAPGQGGKYF.

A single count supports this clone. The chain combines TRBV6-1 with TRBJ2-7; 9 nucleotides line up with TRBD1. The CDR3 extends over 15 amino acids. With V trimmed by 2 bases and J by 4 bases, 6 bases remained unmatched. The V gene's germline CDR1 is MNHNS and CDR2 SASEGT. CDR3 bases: TGTGCCAGCAGTGAACGAGGGACAGGGCAGTACGAGCAGTACTTC. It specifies CASSERGTGQYEQYF.

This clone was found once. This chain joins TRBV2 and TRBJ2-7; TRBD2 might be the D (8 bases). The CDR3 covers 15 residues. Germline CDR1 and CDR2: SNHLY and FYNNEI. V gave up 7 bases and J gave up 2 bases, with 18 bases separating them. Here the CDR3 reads CASTKGAGGPYEQYF. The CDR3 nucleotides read TGTGCCAGCACTAAGGGGGCGGGGGGCCCCTACGAGCAGTACTTC.

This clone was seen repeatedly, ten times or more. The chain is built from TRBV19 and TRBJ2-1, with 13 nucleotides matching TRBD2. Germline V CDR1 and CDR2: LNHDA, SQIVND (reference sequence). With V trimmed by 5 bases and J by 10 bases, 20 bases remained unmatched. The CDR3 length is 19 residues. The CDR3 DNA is TGTGCCAGTAGTCTACTAGCGGGAGGGCCCTCGGGGTGGGGGGGGGAGCAGTTCTTC. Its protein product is CASSLLAGGPSGWGGEQFF.

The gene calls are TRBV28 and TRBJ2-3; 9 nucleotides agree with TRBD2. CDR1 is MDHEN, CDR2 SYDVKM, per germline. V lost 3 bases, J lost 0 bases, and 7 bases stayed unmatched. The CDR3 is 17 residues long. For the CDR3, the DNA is TGTGCCAGCAGTTTGATGGGCGGGGGGGTTAGCACAGATACGCAGTATTTT. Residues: CASSLMGGGVSTDTQYF.

The DNA for the CDR3 is TGTGCCAGTAGTATGATTATCGGGACAGGGGTGGAAAAACTGTTTTTT. Protein sequence: CASSMIIGTGVEKLFF. The V call is TRBV19, the J call TRBJ1-4; TRBD1 matches at 10 bases. Germline CDR1 is LNHDA and CDR2 is SQIVND (reference sequence). V lost 3 bases to trimming and J lost 8 bases; unmatched junction nucleotides: 9. The CDR3 has 16 residues. The variable domain in full, with the rest retrieved from reference TRBV19 and TRBJ1-4, is DGGITQSPKYLFRKEGQNVTLSCEQNLNHDAMYWYRQDPGQGLRLIYYSQIVNDFQKGDIAEGYSVSREKKESFPLTVTSAQKNPTAFYLCASSMIIGTGVEKLFFGSGTQLSVL.

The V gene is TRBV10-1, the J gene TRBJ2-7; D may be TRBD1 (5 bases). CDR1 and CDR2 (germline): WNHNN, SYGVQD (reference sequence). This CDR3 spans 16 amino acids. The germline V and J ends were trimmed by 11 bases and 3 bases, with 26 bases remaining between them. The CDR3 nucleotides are TGCGCCGGAGAGGTATTAGAGAAGGGGTTAAACTACGAGCAGTACTTC. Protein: CAGEVLEKGLNYEQYF.

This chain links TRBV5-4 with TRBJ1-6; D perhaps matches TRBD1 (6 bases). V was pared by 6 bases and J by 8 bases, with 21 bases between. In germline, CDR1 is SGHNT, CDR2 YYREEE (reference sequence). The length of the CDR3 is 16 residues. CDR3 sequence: CASTNVQQGYDSPLHF. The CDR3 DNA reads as TGTGCCAGCACCAACGTCCAACAGGGTTATGATTCACCCCTCCACTTT. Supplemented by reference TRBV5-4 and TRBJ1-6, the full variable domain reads ETGVTQSPTHLIKTRGQQVTLRCSSQSGHNTVSWYQQALGQGPQFIFQYYREEENGRGNFPPRFSGLQFPNYSSELNVNALELDDSALYLCASTNVQQGYDSPLHFGNGTRLTVT.